Below, 3 T cell receptor beta chains from the same sample are listed, as sequenced in a study of cytomegalovirus exposure and HLA in healthy donors (dated by TCRdb to 2015 to 2018). The library was obtained by the immunoSEQ multiplex PCR assay. The multiplex PCR relied on a mix of 60 forward primers for TCR Vbeta segments and 13 reverse primers for TCR Jbeta segments. TCRdb holds this immuneACCESS table with in-frame rearrangements only. Some clones are missing; in checked studies, unresolved V genes explain under half, and the rest has no known cause. The table for this sample lists under 150,000 clones; roughly 79% of them were counted only once. 2.7% of the sample is taken by the ten largest. Sequencing was performed on PBMCs. Receptors were obtained from a boy between 2 and 10 years old in good health and CMV-seronegative.

The rearrangement links TRBV15 to TRBJ2-7; D is uncertain. CDR3 length: 14 residues. V lost 11 bases to trimming and J lost 3 bases, with 20 bases between them. CDR1 and CDR2 from the germline V gene are LNHNV and YYDKDF (reference sequence). CDR3 coding DNA: TGTGCCGCCTCCTCCACTGACATACTCTACGAGCAGTACGTC. This gives the protein CAASSTDILYEQYV.

The gene calls are TRBV6-5 and TRBJ2-1, with 11 bases that match TRBD1. The V gene end was trimmed by 6 bases and the J gene end by 12 bases; junction bases not matched to a gene: 7. The CDR3 covers 13 residues. Per the germline V gene, CDR1 is MNHEY and CDR2 is SVGAGI. The DNA of the CDR3 is TGTGCCAGCAGGGACAGGGGGCCGGATGGGCAGTTCTTC. It codes for CASRDRGPDGQFF.

The rearrangement uses TRBV27 and TRBJ1-2; D perhaps matches TRBD1 (5 bases). The V and J ends lost 8 bases and 4 bases respectively, with 17 bases between them. Germline values: CDR1 MNHEY, CDR2 SMNVEV (reference sequence). The CDR3 extends over 14 amino acids. CDR3 residues: CASRTTKGVYGYTF. The CDR3 nucleotides read TGTGCCAGCCGAACTACTAAAGGGGTCTATGGCTACACCTTC.